This TCR beta chain appears in the sequencing data of a study of blood T cells in healthy people across ages. As regards this clonotype: Its antigen is not known.

The V gene lost 4 bases and the J gene lost 2 bases, with 11 bases spanning the gap. Germline CDR1 and CDR2: SGHTA and FQGNSA. This CDR3 spans 14 amino acids. A second PCR, run for about 6 to 12 cycles, used a sample-barcoded 5' primer plus a J-beta primer mix. TCRdb independently ran MiXCR on the 5' RACE reads; one entry per CDR3 protein. The data show hundreds of thousands of distinct CDR3 sequences, roughly 20% seen once. Regarding the study as a whole: No one knew whether donors had CMV, which possibly confounded expanded clonotype changes. Investigators treated diversity estimates from one million T cells as underestimates. Donors of long life had a larger count of naive CD4+ cells and greater diversity than aged donors.

Donors were healthy Caucasian individuals from Russia aged about 6 to 95. The specimen was blood. The sequence was obtained from a man between 65 and 85 years old in good health. The chain has TRBV7-2 and TRBJ1-2; tentatively, D is TRBD1 (5 bases). DNA for the CDR3: TGTGCCAGCAGCTCGCCGACAGTAAACTATGGCTACACCTTC. Translation: CASSSPTVNYGYTF.